The present TCR beta chain was sequenced within a study of blood T cell repertoires in COVID-19. Per germline, CDR1 LNHDA and CDR2 SQIVND (reference sequence). This CDR3 is 17 amino acids long. The V and J ends lost 5 bases and 1 base, in that order; junction bases with no gene match: 12. Sequencing was performed with immunoSEQ multiplex PCR; in TCRdb, only in-frame clones are kept and a portion is missing. The table has fewer than 400,000 clones, 87% seen once. V is TRBV19 and J is TRBJ1-1, with 8 bases identical to TRBD1. This TCR was sampled from a woman aged 18 to 35 who had recovered from COVID-19. The sequencing sample was made of PBMCs or T cells enriched from blood (not recorded which). CDR3 DNA sequence: TGTGCCAGTAGTTTGTCCGGGACAGGCTCCCAGAACACTGAAGCTTTCTTT. Translated, it gives CASSLSGTGSQNTEAFF.